These 11 T cell receptor beta chains came from one sample sequenced in a study of shared clonotypes between healthy human individuals. Positively selected for CCR7, the CD45RO-negative cells used as naive CD8 cells excluded terminally differentiated effector memory CD45RA+ cells. TCRdb keeps only in-frame clones here, not all; method: immunoSEQ multiplex PCR. The table includes hundreds of thousands of clones, about 96% detected once. The sequenced sample was naive CD8+ T cells sorted from blood. The receptor set was obtained from a man younger than 40 in good health.

This chain uses TRBV6-5 with TRBJ1-2, with a tentative D call TRBD1 (5 bases). CDR1 MNHEY and CDR2 SVGAGI come from the germline V gene. Trimming took 1 base from V and 3 from J, leaving 15 bases between them. The CDR3 totals 16 residues. The CDR3 loop reads CASSYLRGSGDYGYTF. In DNA form, the CDR3 reads TGTGCCAGCAGTTACTTAAGGGGCAGTGGGGACTATGGCTACACCTTC.

The chain couples TRBV10-3 to TRBJ1-1; TRBD1 agrees at 7 bases. V gave up 3 bases and J gave up 1 base; unmatched junction bases: 8. The germline CDR1 and CDR2 sequences are ENHRY and SYGVKD. The CDR3 runs to 16 residues. The CDR3 sequence: CAISEHWTGKNTEAFF. The CDR3, as DNA: TGTGCCATCAGTGAACATTGGACAGGAAAGAACACTGAAGCTTTCTTT.

The rearrangement uses TRBV29-1 and TRBJ2-5; 13 bases align to TRBD2. The CDR3 loop spans 15 amino acids. The V gene end was trimmed by 1 base and the J gene end by 5 bases; junction bases not matched to a gene: 4. Germline CDR1 SQVTM, CDR2 ANQGSEA. The CDR3 loop is CSVEGTSGSIETQYF. The CDR3 nucleotides read TGCAGCGTTGAAGGGACTAGCGGGAGTATCGAGACCCAGTACTTC.

This chain links TRBV18 with TRBJ2-1, with no clear D. V gave up 3 bases and J gave up 0 bases, with 9 bases separating them. This CDR3 is built from 15 residues. CDR1 KGHSH and CDR2 LQKENI come from the germline V gene. CDR3 nucleotide sequence: TGTGCCAGCTCACCGTCCGCCAGCTCCTACAATGAGCAGTTCTTC. Residues: CASSPSASSYNEQFF. Full variable domain (rest looked up from reference TRBV18 and TRBJ2-1): NAGVMQNPRHLVRRRGQEARLRCSPMKGHSHVYWYRQLPEEGLKFMVYLQKENIIDESGMPKERFSAEFPKEGPSILRIQQVVRGDSAAYFCASSPSASSYNEQFFGPGTRLTVL.

CDR3 loop: CASSVGENYGYTF. CDR3 nucleotides: TGTGCCAGCAGCGTAGGAGAGAACTATGGCTACACCTTC. This chain uses TRBV9 with TRBJ1-2, with no clear D. Trimming pared 0 bases from V and 2 bases from J, leaving 5 bases between. The germline V gene has CDR1 SGDLS and CDR2 YYNGEE. This CDR3 is built from 13 residues.

The chain is built from TRBV9 and TRBJ1-4; D gene uncertain. Trimming pared 4 bases from V and 8 bases from J, leaving 15 bases between. The CDR3 extends over 14 amino acids. Germline-derived CDR1 and CDR2 are SGDLS and YYNGEE. In nucleotides, the CDR3 is TGTGCCAGCAGCAATGGGAGGGCCTCGGAAAAACTGTTTTTT. Amino acid sequence: CASSNGRASEKLFF. The full variable domain, rest sourced from reference TRBV9 and TRBJ1-4, is DSGVTQTPKHLITATGQRVTLRCSPRSGDLSVYWYQQSLDQGLQFLIQYYNGEERAKGNILERFSAQQFPDLHSELNLSSLELGDSALYFCASSNGRASEKLFFGSGTQLSVL.

The rearrangement joins TRBV14 to TRBJ1-1; D may be TRBD1 (5 bases). Germline loops: CDR1 SGHDN, CDR2 FVKESK. With 7 bases removed from V and 0 bases from J, the gap between germline ends came to 18 bases. The CDR3 covers 16 residues. CDR3 sequence: CASTPHKEGLNTEAFF. The CDR3 DNA reads as TGTGCCAGCACCCCTCACAAGGAGGGGTTGAACACTGAAGCTTTCTTT.

This chain links TRBV14 with TRBJ1-2, with a weak D call TRBD1 (5 bases). Trimming removed 4 bases at V and 3 bases at J, with 18 bases between. Germline V gives CDR1 SGHDN, CDR2 FVKESK. CDR3 size: 16 residues. CDR3 DNA sequence: TGTGCCAGCAGCCCGACCCGGGACCGAAGTTACTATGGCTACACCTTC. It translates to CASSPTRDRSYYGYTF.

The rearrangement uses TRBV7-2 and TRBJ1-1; D is perhaps TRBD1 (5 bases). V was pared by 5 bases and J by 1 base, with 11 bases between. CDR1 SGHTA and CDR2 FQGNSA come from the germline V gene. The CDR3 has 14 residues. In nucleotides, the CDR3 is TGTGCCAGCAGCGACCCTGACAGGAACACTGAAGCTTTCTTT. This translates into CASSDPDRNTEAFF. The variable domain in full, completed from reference TRBV7-2 and TRBJ1-1, reads GAGVSQSPSNKVTEKGKDVELRCDPISGHTALYWYRQSLGQGLEFLIYFQGNSAPDKSGLPSDRFSAERTGGSVSTLTIQRTQQEDSAVYLCASSDPDRNTEAFFGQGTRLTVV.

The V call is TRBV27, the J call TRBJ2-7; D unresolved. Germline V gene sequence: CDR1 MNHEY, CDR2 SMNVEV (reference sequence). The length of the CDR3 is 13 residues. V shed 5 bases and J shed 6 bases, with 14 bases lying between them. The CDR3 loop reads CASSPNPMLEQYF. The CDR3 DNA sequence: TGTGCCAGCAGTCCCAACCCGATGCTCGAGCAGTACTTC.

The V and J genes are TRBV7-6 and TRBJ2-1; D is uncertain. From germline, CDR1 is SGHVS and CDR2 FNYEAQ. The germline V and J ends were trimmed by 5 bases and 0 bases, with 11 bases remaining between them. The CDR3 runs 15 residues. The CDR3 here is CASSRMVSSYNEQFF. DNA of the CDR3: TGTGCCAGCAGCCGAATGGTGAGCTCCTACAATGAGCAGTTCTTC.